One sample yielded the 19 T cell receptor beta chains listed below, sequenced in a study of blood T cell repertoires in COVID-19. The data were produced by immunoSEQ multiplex PCR, yet TCRdb's version contains in-frame clones alone and is incomplete. The sample has tens of thousands of clones; 81% are singletons. Material for sequencing was peripheral blood. Receptors originate from a woman of 80 years or more with active or convalescent COVID-19.

The chain employs TRBV3-1 (or the pseudogene TRBV3-2) and TRBJ2-1; 7 bases align to TRBD1. Trimming cost V 5 bases and J 10 bases; bases outside gene matches: 14. Germline-derived CDR1 and CDR2 are LGHDT and YNNKEL (reference sequence). The CDR3 is 15 residues long. CDR3 amino acids: CASSSTGAPRGEQFF. For the CDR3, the DNA is TGTGCCAGCAGCTCAACAGGGGCCCCTAGAGGAGAGCAGTTCTTC.

This chain links TRBV2 with TRBJ1-2, with TRBD1 matching over 9 bases. J lost 4 bases, V lost 8 bases, and 8 bases had no gene match. There are 14 residues in the CDR3. Germline V gene data show CDR1 as SNHLY and CDR2 as FYNNEI. The CDR3, as DNA: TGTGCCAGCCCCGAGGGGGACAGGGCCTATGGCTACACCTTC. Protein product: CASPEGDRAYGYTF.

The V and J genes are TRBV10-3 and TRBJ2-7, with no clear D. The germline V and J ends were trimmed by 3 bases and 2 bases, with 14 bases remaining between them. The CDR3 extends over 15 amino acids. Germline CDR1 ENHRY, CDR2 SYGVKD. Here the CDR3 reads CAISDPTAAPYEQYF. As DNA, the CDR3 is TGTGCCATCAGTGACCCAACGGCGGCCCCCTACGAGCAGTACTTC.

This chain connects TRBV27 to TRBJ2-3; no clear D. The CDR3 is 13 residues long. Germline CDR1 reads MNHEY; CDR2 reads SMNVEV (reference sequence). V was clipped by 3 bases and J by 4 bases, with 8 bases between them. The DNA of the CDR3 is TGTGCCAGCAGTTTCGGGTTGGCAGATACGCAGTATTTT. Amino acid sequence: CASSFGLADTQYF.

The genes are TRBV19 and TRBJ2-1, with 13 bases aligning to TRBD2. Germline V gene lookup returns CDR1 LNHDA and CDR2 SQIVND (reference sequence). There are 14 residues in the CDR3. V lost 9 bases, J lost 8 bases, and 7 bases stayed unmatched. The CDR3 nucleotides are TGTGCCAGGCCCGGGACTAGCGGGGCTGATGAGCAGTTCTTC. It specifies CARPGTSGADEQFF.

As concerns this clone: Germline is not matched at one junction end, which may reflect a read error. The rearrangement links TRBV6-1 to TRBJ2-7, with D unresolved. Per the germline V gene, CDR1 is MNHNS and CDR2 is SASEGT. This CDR3 comprises 14 residues. CDR3 loop: CASSEDARSYEQYF. In DNA form, the CDR3 reads TGTGCCAGCAGCGAAGACGCGCGCTCCTACGAGCAGTACTTC.

The chain joins TRBV19 to TRBJ1-2, with D maybe TRBD1 (5 bases). Germline lookup yields CDR1 LNHDA and CDR2 SQIVND (reference sequence). V was clipped by 6 bases and J by 6 bases, with 20 bases between them. The CDR3 consists of 15 residues. CDR3 in amino acids: CASSSRDLGGNGYTF. The CDR3 DNA reads TGTGCCAGTAGCTCAAGGGACCTGGGGGGGAATGGCTACACCTTC.

The DNA for the CDR3 is TGTGCCAGTAGTACCCAGGGCACGAATTCACCCCTCCACTTT. Translating gives CASSTQGTNSPLHF. The chain uses TRBV19 and TRBJ1-6, with D possibly being TRBD1 (5 bases). The CDR3 contains 14 residues. Germline loops: CDR1 LNHDA, CDR2 SQIVND (reference sequence). The germline V and J ends were trimmed by 4 bases and 7 bases, with 11 bases remaining between them.

The chain has TRBV25-1 and TRBJ2-1; D is uncertain. V was clipped by 3 bases and J by 1 base, with 7 bases between them. This CDR3 is 14 amino acids long. Germline CDR1 is MGHDK and CDR2 is SYGVNS. The CDR3 region has the DNA TGTGCCAGCAGTGACCCTTTTTCCTACAATGAGCAGTTCTTC. Translating it yields CASSDPFSYNEQFF. Drawing the rest from reference TRBV25-1 and TRBJ2-1, the complete variable domain is EADIYQTPRYLVIGTGKKITLECSQTMGHDKMYWYQQDPGMELHLIHYSYGVNSTEKGDLSSESTVSRIRTEHFPLTLESARPSHTSQYLCASSDPFSYNEQFFGPGTRLTVL.

J is TRBJ1-2 and V is TRBV19, with 8 nucleotides matching TRBD1. There are 17 residues in the CDR3. The junction had 15 bases not matched to a gene; V was cut back by 5 bases and J by 4 bases. Germline lookup yields CDR1 LNHDA and CDR2 SQIVND (reference sequence). This CDR3 reads CASSPAPGQGVPYGYTF. In DNA form, the CDR3 reads TGTGCCAGTAGTCCGGCCCCCGGACAGGGCGTACCCTATGGCTACACCTTC.

J is TRBJ2-6 and V is TRBV10-2, with D tentatively TRBD1 (5 bases). CDR1 is WSHSY and CDR2 is SAAADI in the germline V gene. CDR3 length: 16 residues. V lost 9 bases, J lost 2 bases, and 17 bases lay in between. The CDR3 sequence is CARQCPGMPGANVLTF. Written as DNA, the CDR3 is TGCGCCAGACAATGTCCAGGGATGCCTGGGGCCAACGTCCTGACTTTC.

This chain uses TRBV11-2 with TRBJ1-4; 7 positions agree with TRBD1. The junction had 10 bases not matched to a gene; V was cut back by 1 base and J by 8 bases. The germline V gene encodes CDR1 SGHAT and CDR2 FQNNGV. The CDR3 has 16 amino acids. CDR3 sequence (DNA): TGTGCCAGCAGCTTAGTTGTATTACAGGGGAGGGAAAAACTGTTTTTT. Amino acid sequence: CASSLVVLQGREKLFF.

This rearrangement joins TRBV4-3 to TRBJ2-1; 8 bases match TRBD2. V shed 0 bases and J 8 bases; nucleotides not matched to a gene: 15. Germline V lookup: CDR1 LGHNA, CDR2 YSLEER. This CDR3 is built from 18 residues. The CDR3 loop is CASSQEVYSRGGDYEQFF. CDR3 coding DNA: TGCGCCAGCAGCCAAGAGGTCTACTCTCGGGGGGGCGACTATGAGCAGTTCTTC.

This chain uses TRBV10-3 with TRBJ1-1, with a possible D match to TRBD1 (6 bases). V lost 2 bases to trimming and J lost 0 bases, with 10 bases between them. This CDR3 has 15 residues. Germline-derived CDR1 and CDR2 are ENHRY and SYGVKD. The CDR3 here is CAISEGGAVNTEAFF. CDR3 nucleotide sequence: TGTGCCATCAGTGAGGGGGGGGCAGTGAACACTGAAGCTTTCTTT.

The chain employs TRBV6-5 and TRBJ1-2; D remains ambiguous. V was trimmed by 10 bases and J by 8 bases, leaving 17 bases between them. The CDR3 sequence is 12 residues long. Germline V gene lookup returns CDR1 MNHEY and CDR2 SVGAGI. This CDR3 reads CAISNDLSGYTF. CDR3 DNA sequence: TGTGCCATTAGCAACGACCTATCGGGCTACACCTTC.

In nucleotides, the CDR3 is TGTGCCAGCAGCTTAGAACAGGATAGCAATCAGCCCCAGCATTTT. It codes for CASSLEQDSNQPQHF. The chain combines TRBV7-6 with TRBJ1-5; possibly TRBD1 for D (5 bases). Germline CDR1 SGHVS, CDR2 FNYEAQ. Trimming stripped 1 base from V and 0 bases from J, with 7 bases between. This CDR3 has 15 residues.

The rearrangement links TRBV5-1 to TRBJ2-7; 8 nucleotides agree with TRBD1. The CDR3 loop spans 14 amino acids. J was trimmed by 2 bases and V by 3 bases; bases with no gene match: 4. Germline lookup yields CDR1 SGHRS and CDR2 YFSETQ. CDR3: CASSWKTGAYEQYF. The CDR3 nucleotides read TGCGCCAGCAGCTGGAAGACAGGGGCCTACGAGCAGTACTTC.

This chain connects TRBV7-3 to TRBJ2-3; 9 bases fit TRBD2. CDR1 SGHTA and CDR2 FQGTGA come from the germline V gene. CDR3 size: 16 residues. Losses at the gene ends were 5 bases for V and 5 bases for J; bases not matched to a gene: 11. DNA for the CDR3: TGTGCCAGCAGCCCCTTGATTAGCGGGGGAGGAGATACGCAGTATTTT. Translation: CASSPLISGGGDTQYF. The whole variable domain, filled in from reference TRBV7-3 and TRBJ2-3, reads GAGVSQTPSNKVTEKGKYVELRCDPISGHTALYWYRQSLGQGPEFLIYFQGTGAADDSGLPNDRFFAVRPEGSVSTLKIQRTERGDSAVYLCASSPLISGGGDTQYFGPGTRLTVL.

The chain joins TRBV19 to TRBJ2-3; perhaps TRBD1 as D (6 bases). Germline lookup yields CDR1 LNHDA and CDR2 SQIVND (reference sequence). Trimming stripped 5 bases from V and 2 bases from J, with 11 bases between. The CDR3 covers 14 residues. CDR3 nucleotide sequence: TGTGCCAGTAGTTCACGGACAGTCACAGATACGCAGTATTTT. The encoded protein is CASSSRTVTDTQYF.